These 27 T cell receptor beta chains came from one sample sequenced in a study of shared clonotypes between healthy human individuals. Naive CD8 cells lacked CD45RO and underwent positive selection for CCR7, leaving out terminally differentiated effector memory CD45RA+ cells. Produced via immunoSEQ multiplex PCR; TCRdb's table is partial and in-frame only. The repertoire has hundreds of thousands of clones, around 95% of them found once; the top ten carry 0.095% to 0.14%. Sequencing was performed on naive CD8+ T cells sorted from blood. These receptors all come from a woman aged 25 to 39 in good health.

The genes are TRBV5-6 and TRBJ2-1, with 9 bases identical to TRBD1. The V gene's germline CDR1 is SGHDT and CDR2 YYEEEE. The CDR3 is 17 residues long. After removal of 0 bases from V and 4 bases from J, the junction contained 8 bases not matched to a gene. The CDR3 loop is CASSLGTGDREYNEQFF. The CDR3 region has the DNA TGTGCCAGCAGCTTGGGAACGGGGGACAGGGAATACAATGAGCAGTTCTTC.

The chain carries TRBV7-6 and TRBJ2-7; 15 bases match TRBD2. The germline CDR1 and CDR2 sequences are SGHVS and FNYEAQ. The CDR3 contains 18 residues. V dropped 5 bases and J dropped 2; count of bases not matched to a gene: 10. This CDR3 reads CASSPGLAGGELPYEQYF. The CDR3 DNA is TGTGCCAGCAGCCCCGGACTAGCGGGAGGGGAACTTCCCTACGAGCAGTACTTC. Using reference TRBV7-6 and TRBJ2-7 for the parts outside the CDR3, the full variable domain is GAGVSQSPRYKVTKRGQDVALRCDPISGHVSLYWYRQALGQGPEFLTYFNYEAQQDKSGLPNDRFSAERPEGSISTLTIQRTEQRDSAMYRCASSPGLAGGELPYEQYFGPGTRLTVT.

Note on this clone: This CDR3 is also generated by other DNA sequences in the sample. The CDR3 is CASSLGGGNQPQHF. CDR3 in DNA: TGTGCCAGCAGCTTAGGGGGCGGGAATCAGCCCCAGCATTTT. The gene calls are TRBV7-9 and TRBJ1-5, with D possibly TRBD1 on 5 matching bases. The CDR3 totals 14 residues. Deletions cut 1 base from V and 4 bases from J, with 8 bases between. CDR1 and CDR2 (germline): SEHNR, FQNEAQ (reference sequence).

The genes are TRBV5-1 and TRBJ2-5; the D gene could be TRBD1 or TRBD2 (5 bases each). CDR3 size: 15 residues. The germline V and J ends were trimmed by 0 bases and 4 bases, with 13 bases remaining between them. Germline V gene sequence: CDR1 SGHRS, CDR2 YFSETQ. The CDR3 region has the DNA TGCGCCAGCAGCTTGGGGGGACGCCCGGGAGAGACCCAGTACTTC. Protein sequence: CASSLGGRPGETQYF.

The chain couples TRBV2 to TRBJ2-7; TRBD2 matches 7 bases. CDR1 and CDR2 from the germline V gene are SNHLY and FYNNEI. This CDR3 is built from 17 residues. Losses at the gene ends were 3 bases for V and 0 bases for J; bases not matched to a gene: 11. The CDR3 DNA follows: TGTGCCAGCAGTGAGTCTTATGGCGGGAGTATCTCCTACGAGCAGTACTTC. Amino acid sequence: CASSESYGGSISYEQYF.

This clone came up once. V and J are TRBV13 and TRBJ1-2; 9 bases are shared with TRBD1. There are 14 residues in the CDR3. CDR1 and CDR2 (germline): PRHDT, FYEKMQ (reference sequence). V was pared by 8 bases and J by 4 bases, with 8 bases of the junction left unmatched. CDR3 bases: TGTGCCAGCGAGAGGACAGGGGTTGGCTATGGCTACACCTTC. It yields the protein CASERTGVGYGYTF.

This clone appeared a single time. The gene calls are TRBV29-1 and TRBJ2-4, with unresolved D. CDR3 length: 13 residues. Trimming stripped 0 bases from V and 9 bases from J, with 12 bases between. Germline V gives CDR1 SQVTM, CDR2 ANQGSEA. The CDR3 bases are TGCAGCGTTGAAGAAGATGGCGACGGCATTCAGTACTTC. It is translated as CSVEEDGDGIQYF.

The chain couples TRBV28 to TRBJ2-5; D gene uncertain. The end of the DNA is better explained by TRBJ2-7, so the J call may be wrong. The CDR3 runs 14 residues. In germline, CDR1 is MDHEN, CDR2 SYDVKM. DNA of the CDR3: TGTGCCAGCAGCACCGGACGTCGGGCCTACGAGCAGTACTTC. As protein: CASSTGRRAYEQYF.

The chain combines TRBV4-1 with TRBJ2-5, with a possible D match to TRBD2 (6 bases). The CDR3 covers 14 residues. CDR1 and CDR2 from the germline V gene are MGHRA and YSYEKL. Trimming cost V 5 bases and J 5 bases, with 15 bases left between them. As DNA, the CDR3 is TGCGCCAGCAGCGAGAAGGGAGGAGGGGAGACCCAGTACTTC. As protein: CASSEKGGGETQYF.

The CDR3 DNA follows: TGTGCCAGCAGCTTATCCAAGCAAGAGACCCAGTACTTC. Translating it yields CASSLSKQETQYF. The V call is TRBV7-2, the J call TRBJ2-5; D is unresolved. Trimming removed 2 bases from V and 2 bases from J, with 6 bases in between. Germline CDR1 is SGHTA and CDR2 is FQGNSA. The CDR3 extends over 13 amino acids.

Notes on this clone: One end of the junction fails to match germline, which may point to a read error. This chain links TRBV11-2 with TRBJ1-5; D remains ambiguous. The CDR3 extends over 15 amino acids. In germline, CDR1 is SGHAT, CDR2 FQNNGV. CDR3 sequence (DNA): TGTGCCAGCAGCCTAGATTCGTTTAGCAATCAGCCCCAGCATTTT. This encodes CASSLDSFSNQPQHF.

The chain combines TRBV2 with TRBJ2-6; no clear D gene. Trimming removed 4 bases at V and 2 bases at J, with 6 bases between. The CDR3 has 14 amino acids. Germline loops: CDR1 SNHLY, CDR2 FYNNEI. The CDR3 DNA reads TGTGCCAGCAGTGGAGAGGCTGGGGCCAACGTCCTGACTTTC. Amino acid sequence: CASSGEAGANVLTF.

CDR3 nucleotide sequence: TGTGCCAGCAGCCACCCAAACAGGACTAGCGGGAGTGACGAGCAGTACTTC. Translation gives CASSHPNRTSGSDEQYF. The chain employs TRBV14 and TRBJ2-5; 13 bases line up with TRBD2. The last part of the DNA fits TRBJ2-7 better; the J call may be wrong. CDR3 size: 17 residues. The V gene's germline CDR1 is SGHDN and CDR2 FVKESK.

The rearrangement joins TRBV11-2 to TRBJ2-5; D remains unclear. The V gene's germline CDR1 is SGHAT and CDR2 FQNNGV. The CDR3 has 17 residues. Trimming left V 3 bases short and J 2 bases short, with 19 bases between. CDR3 sequence: CASSFSARRVTQETQYF. CDR3 in DNA: TGTGCCAGCAGCTTTTCAGCGCGCCGGGTAACTCAAGAGACCCAGTACTTC.

The V gene is TRBV7-9, the J gene TRBJ2-7; 7 nucleotides match TRBD1. The CDR3 consists of 14 residues. The germline V gene has CDR1 SEHNR and CDR2 FQNEAQ (reference sequence). Losses at the gene ends were 5 bases for V and 4 bases for J; bases not matched to a gene: 8. This CDR3 is CASSPTGPPYEQYF. DNA of the CDR3: TGTGCCAGCAGCCCGACAGGGCCCCCATACGAGCAGTACTTC.

The rearrangement uses TRBV10-2 and TRBJ1-5; D remains unclear. This CDR3 is built from 14 residues. The V end lost 6 bases, the J end lost 0 bases, and 9 bases lay between the germline ends. CDR1 is WSHSY and CDR2 is SAAADI in the germline V gene. The CDR3 sequence: CASRTPYSNQPQHF. CDR3 sequence (DNA): TGCGCCAGCAGGACGCCTTATAGCAATCAGCCCCAGCATTTT.

This sequence joins TRBV19 and TRBJ2-5; D could derive from TRBD1 or TRBD2 (6 bases each). The assigned J gene may be wrong: the sequence end matches TRBJ2-7 better. The CDR3 totals 11 residues. Looked up from germline, CDR1 is LNHDA and CDR2 is SQIVND (reference sequence). CDR3 sequence reads: CASSWGAEQYF. Written as DNA, the CDR3 is TGTGCCAGTAGTTGGGGGGCCGAGCAGTACTTC.

The chain carries TRBV19 and TRBJ2-1; possible D gene TRBD2, 5 bases. This CDR3 has 15 amino acids. The V end was cut by 0 bases, the J end by 6 bases, with 12 bases between. Germline values: CDR1 LNHDA, CDR2 SQIVND (reference sequence). The DNA for the CDR3 is TGTGCCAGTAGTATAGACCACGAGGGCATCAATGAGCAGTTCTTC. It translates to CASSIDHEGINEQFF.

This chain links TRBV15 with TRBJ2-7; D possibly corresponds to TRBD2 (5 bases). The CDR3 totals 14 residues. The ends were cut back, 4 bases at V and 5 bases at J, with 15 bases in the middle. Germline CDR1 LNHNV, CDR2 YYDKDF (reference sequence). CDR3 amino acids: CATSKMRGPHEQYF. The CDR3 DNA follows: TGTGCCACCAGCAAAATGAGAGGGCCTCACGAGCAGTACTTC.

The chain has TRBV7-2 and TRBJ2-7, with D unclear. CDR3 length: 14 amino acids. Between the trimmed V and J ends, which lost 2 bases and 6 bases, there was a span of 14 bases. Germline CDR1 and CDR2: SGHTA and FQGNSA. The CDR3 sequence is CASSLRPYYPEQYF. The CDR3 region has the DNA TGTGCCAGCAGCTTAAGACCCTATTATCCCGAGCAGTACTTC.

V usage is TRBV4-2 and J usage is TRBJ2-1, with D uncertain. The CDR3 length is 16 residues. Germline V gene lookup returns CDR1 LGHNA and CDR2 YNFKEQ. V dropped 0 bases and J dropped 5 bases, with 14 bases sitting between them. CDR3 nucleotide sequence: TGTGCCAGCAGCCAAGAAAAAAGGGTAAGCGACAATGAGCAGTTCTTC. Protein product: CASSQEKRVSDNEQFF.

This chain uses TRBV5-1 with TRBJ2-2; no definite D call. The V end was cut by 0 bases, the J end by 6 bases, with 6 bases between. The CDR3 extends over 13 amino acids. CDR1 is SGHRS and CDR2 is YFSETQ in the germline V gene. The CDR3 reads CASSLARSGELFF. The CDR3, as DNA: TGCGCCAGCAGCTTGGCACGATCCGGGGAGCTGTTTTTT.

This rearrangement joins TRBV19 to TRBJ2-7; tentatively, D is TRBD2 (6 bases). Per germline, CDR1 LNHDA and CDR2 SQIVND (reference sequence). The CDR3 sequence is 15 residues long. V was trimmed by 5 bases and J by 2 bases, leaving 16 bases between them. DNA of the CDR3: TGTGCCAGTAGTCCGGCCCTAGCGACTACCTACGAGCAGTACTTC. Translated, it gives CASSPALATTYEQYF.

CDR3 DNA: TGTGCCAGCTCGACCTCCAGGGTCTGGCCCCAGCATTTT. It yields the protein CASSTSRVWPQHF. The chain carries TRBV27 and TRBJ1-5, with a tentative D call TRBD1 (5 bases). V was trimmed by 8 bases and J by 9 bases, leaving 17 bases between them. Germline CDR1 MNHEY, CDR2 SMNVEV (reference sequence). The CDR3 covers 13 residues.

The gene calls are TRBV7-8 and TRBJ2-1; 7 nucleotides line up with TRBD2. With V trimmed by 5 bases and J by 10 bases, 11 bases remained unmatched. Germline V lookup: CDR1 SGHVS, CDR2 FQNEAQ. This CDR3 has 14 residues. The CDR3 DNA sequence: TGTGCCAGCAGCCCCGGGACTAACCGAGGGGAGCAGTTCTTC. Protein sequence: CASSPGTNRGEQFF.

The chain recombines TRBV5-6 with TRBJ2-7; 8 nucleotides agree with TRBD2. The CDR3 spans 14 residues. Germline CDR1 and CDR2: SGHDT and YYEEEE. V shed 4 bases, J shed 7 bases, and the junction held 10 bases outside the gene matches. CDR3 amino acids: CASSQIGLAGEQYF. CDR3 sequence (DNA): TGTGCCAGCAGCCAAATTGGACTAGCTGGTGAGCAGTACTTC.

The rearrangement links TRBV5-5 to TRBJ2-1, with TRBD2 matching over 7 bases. Germline V gives CDR1 SGHKS, CDR2 YYEKEE (reference sequence). The CDR3 is 14 amino acids. Trimming took 4 bases from V and 6 from J; bases not matched to a gene: 7. The CDR3, as DNA: TGTGCCAGCAGCCTTCCGGGACTATCCAATGAGCAGTTCTTC. Its translation: CASSLPGLSNEQFF.